This TCR beta chain was retrieved from a study of blood T cell repertoires in COVID-19. Turning to the study itself: PBMCs, B-cell-depleted T cells, or T cells were the source of the cDNA or gDNA that made up the material.

The repertoire was sequenced with immunoSEQ multiplex PCR; TCRdb's copy has only in-frame clones and lacks some. Here the sample spans a few hundred thousand clones, about nine tenths being singletons. The V gene's germline CDR1 is KGHSH and CDR2 LQKENI. The CDR3 has 15 residues. V lost 3 bases and J 0 bases, leaving 11 bases between the germline ends. The gene calls are TRBV18 and TRBJ1-1; D is possibly TRBD1 (6 bases). The clonotype comes from a woman between 45 and 60 years old who had recovered from COVID-19. Material: peripheral blood. Here the CDR3 reads CASSPVGQMNTEAFF. CDR3 DNA: TGTGCCAGCTCACCTGTCGGACAGATGAACACTGAAGCTTTCTTT. Supplemented by reference TRBV18 and TRBJ1-1, the full variable domain reads NAGVMQNPRHLVRRRGQEARLRCSPMKGHSHVYWYRQLPEEGLKFMVYLQKENIIDESGMPKERFSAEFPKEGPSILRIQQVVRGDSAAYFCASSPVGQMNTEAFFGQGTRLTVV.